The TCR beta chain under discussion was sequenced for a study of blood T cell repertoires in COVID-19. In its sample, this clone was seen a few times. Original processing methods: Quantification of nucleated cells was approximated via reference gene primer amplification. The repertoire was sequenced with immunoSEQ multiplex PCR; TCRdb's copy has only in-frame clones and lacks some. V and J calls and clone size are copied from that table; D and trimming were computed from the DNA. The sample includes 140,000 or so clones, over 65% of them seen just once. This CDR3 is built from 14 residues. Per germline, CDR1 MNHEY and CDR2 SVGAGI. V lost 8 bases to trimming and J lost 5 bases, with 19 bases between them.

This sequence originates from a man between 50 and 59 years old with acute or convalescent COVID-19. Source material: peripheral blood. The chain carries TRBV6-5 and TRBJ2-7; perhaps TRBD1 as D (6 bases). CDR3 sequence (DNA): TGTGCCAGCTCGCCCACAGGGAATGGGAACGAGCAGTACGTC. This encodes CASSPTGNGNEQYV.